This T cell receptor (beta chain) was identified during a study of T cells in Graves' hyperthyroidism and ophthalmopathy. This clonotype occurred a few times. Its cognate antigen is unknown. Extraction of PBMCs used roughly 9.6 ml of fresh peripheral blood. V was trimmed by 0 bases and J by 6 bases, leaving 11 bases between them. CDR3 length: 14 residues. Germline V CDR1 and CDR2: SGHNT, YYREEE (reference sequence). The CDR3 regions of TCR beta were amplified from RNA transcripts. The study used the HTBI primer set for a first-round RT-PCR of the TCR CDR3. TCRdb analysed the multiplex PCR reads with MiXCR anew, one entry per CDR3 protein. Here the sample spans roughly 640,000 distinct CDR3 sequences, about 16% being singletons. Study outcomes and limitations: Stable hyperthyroidism was separated from ophthalmopathy by a model based on 13 V-J features. Most clonotypes that expanded in the thyroid above 0.001 also showed up in blood. Ophthalmopathy, as predicted by the model, came a median roughly 6.5 months after the prediction.

Sequenced: blood. The sequence was obtained from a woman between 35 and 50 years old with Graves' ophthalmopathy. The chain employs TRBV5-4 and TRBJ2-3; D uncertain. Written as DNA, the CDR3 is TGTGCCAGCAGCTTGGCAGGCTGGTGGGATACGCAGTATTTT. It codes for CASSLAGWWDTQYF.